This record covers a single T cell receptor beta chain. These data originate in a study of T cell changes during pregnancy in multiple sclerosis. The data were produced by immunoSEQ multiplex PCR, yet TCRdb's version contains in-frame clones alone and is incomplete. Of about 58,000 clones in the sample, about 89% are singletons; the top ten hold 0.4% to 0.55%. The CDR3 loop spans 15 amino acids. Germline V CDR1 and CDR2: SGHVS, FQNEAQ. The V and J ends lost 5 bases and 8 bases respectively, with 19 bases between them. Sequencing used CD4+ T cells from peripheral blood mononuclear cells, obtained after pregnancy. This sequence was found in a female donor in good health, enrolled as a control in a pregnancy study. The V gene is TRBV7-8, the J gene TRBJ2-1; D possibly corresponds to TRBD2 (7 bases). The CDR3 spells CASSARGAIPYEQFF. The CDR3 coding sequence is TGTGCCAGCAGCGCCCGGGGGGCCATCCCCTATGAGCAGTTCTTC.